This T cell receptor beta chain was sequenced in a study of T cell clonality in common variable immunodeficiency. Study conclusions and caveats: In common variable immunodeficiency, TCR beta chains reportedly carried fewer deletions and N-nucleotide insertions.

CVID and control samples used equivalent genomic DNA input. Repertoires were generated with immunoSEQ multiplex PCR, while TCRdb's copy carries only in-frame clones and drops some. The sample totals 15,000 to 16,000 clones. In regard to this clone: Its target is unknown. The read comes to an end 3 residues before the CDR3 does, leaving the germline J gene to fill in the end.

All CVID subjects were on immunoglobulin replacement for at least one year. Blood came from CVID subjects not ill and not taking immunomodulatory or immunosuppressive medication. The CDR3 loop spans 17 amino acids. V lost 1 base, J lost 4 bases, and 17 bases lay in between. In germline, CDR1 is SGHTA, CDR2 FQGTGA. This chain uses TRBV7-3 with TRBJ2-1, with TRBD2 as a possible D gene (6 bases). This sequence was found in a human donor with common variable immunodeficiency. The sample was peripheral blood mononuclear cells. The part of the CDR3 DNA that was read is TGTGCCAGCAGCTTAATCCCGGGTAGCGGAGCATACAATGAG. This translates into CASSLIPGSGAYNE. The entire CDR3 protein is CASSLIPGSGAYNEQFF. The complete variable domain, with remaining parts taken from reference TRBV7-3 and TRBJ2-1, reads GAGVSQTPSNKVTEKGKYVELRCDPISGHTALYWYRQSLGQGPEFLIYFQGTGAADDSGLPNDRFFAVRPEGSVSTLKIQRTERGDSAVYLCASSLIPGSGAYNEQFFGPGTRLTVL.